This entry describes one TCR beta chain. The sample originates from a study of blood T cell repertoires in COVID-19. Study-level information: Acute and convalescent COVID-19 specimens originated in the United States, Italy and Spain. T cells, B-cell-depleted T cells, or PBMCs supplied cDNA or gDNA.

Seattle-derived patients entered the study during active infection and were followed longitudinally. Authors' processing steps: Counts of nucleated cells, estimated from reference gene primer amplification, were obtained. The assay was immunoSEQ multiplex PCR, and TCRdb's table has in-frame clones only and misses some. That table furnishes V, J and clone size, whereas the DNA furnished D and trimming. The sample includes 400,000 to 450,000 clones, 75% to 90% of them seen just once. Trimming removed 2 bases at V and 4 bases at J, with 12 bases between. The CDR3 has 15 amino acids. The germline gives CDR1 LGHDT, CDR2 YNNKEL (reference sequence).

Sequencing was done on a sample of peripheral blood. The genes are TRBV3-1 (or the pseudogene TRBV3-2) and TRBJ1-5; perhaps TRBD1 as D (5 bases). The source is a middle-aged woman with COVID-19, enrolled during active disease. Written as DNA, the CDR3 is TGTGCCAGCAGCCAAACAGTGGGGGGTAATCAGCCCCAGCATTTT. Translation gives CASSQTVGGNQPQHF.